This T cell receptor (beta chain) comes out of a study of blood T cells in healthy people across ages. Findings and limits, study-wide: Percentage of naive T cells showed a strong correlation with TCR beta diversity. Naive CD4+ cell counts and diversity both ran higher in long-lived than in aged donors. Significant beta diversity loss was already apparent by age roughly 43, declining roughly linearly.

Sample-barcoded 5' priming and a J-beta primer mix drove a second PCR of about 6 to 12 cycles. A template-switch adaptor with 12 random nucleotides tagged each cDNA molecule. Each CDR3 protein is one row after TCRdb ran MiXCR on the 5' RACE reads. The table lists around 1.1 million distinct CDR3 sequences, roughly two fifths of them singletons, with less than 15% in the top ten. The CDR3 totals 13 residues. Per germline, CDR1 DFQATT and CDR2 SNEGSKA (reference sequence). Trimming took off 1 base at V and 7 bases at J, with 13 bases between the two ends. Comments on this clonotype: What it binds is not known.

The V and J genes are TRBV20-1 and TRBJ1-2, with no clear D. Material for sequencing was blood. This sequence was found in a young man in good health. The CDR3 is CSARVGAARGYTF. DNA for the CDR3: TGCAGTGCTAGAGTTGGAGCAGCTCGTGGCTACACCTTC.